These 20 T cell receptor beta chains were sequenced from one sample in a study of T cell responses to AZD1222 COVID-19 vaccine. Data came from immunoSEQ multiplex PCR; TCRdb stores just in-frame clones and leaves some out. This sample has 100,000 to 140,000 clones, with around nine tenths found just once. The starting material was peripheral blood, obtained 28 days after the second AZD1222 dose. These receptors came from an adult who received the AZD1222 COVID-19 vaccine.

There are a few counts of this clone. The chain uses TRBV9 and TRBJ2-1; no clear D gene. Trimming left V 0 bases short and J 2 bases short, with 9 bases between. The CDR3 sequence is 15 residues long. Germline values: CDR1 SGDLS, CDR2 YYNGEE. CDR3 nucleotide sequence: TGTGCCAGCAGCGTAGGTTGGGGAACCTACAATGAGCAGTTCTTC. Its protein is CASSVGWGTYNEQFF.

The chain recombines TRBV6-2 or TRBV6-3 with TRBJ1-4; 7 bases match TRBD1. J lost 0 bases, V lost 0 bases, and 10 bases had no gene match. This CDR3 is 19 amino acids long. Germline V gives CDR1 MNHEY, CDR2 SVGEGT. The chain's CDR3 is CASSYSPTGRRATNEKLFF. The CDR3 DNA sequence: TGTGCCAGCAGTTACTCGCCGACAGGGAGAAGGGCAACTAATGAAAAACTGTTTTTT.

The sample holds a few counts of this clone. The V and J genes are TRBV30 and TRBJ1-6; D gene ambiguous. Germline V lookup: CDR1 GTSNPN, CDR2 SVGIG (reference sequence). The CDR3 is 13 residues long. Between the trimmed V and J ends, which lost 7 bases and 4 bases, there was a span of 11 bases. The CDR3 nucleotides read TGTGCCTTGACGGAATCGTATAATTCACCCCTCCACTTT. As protein: CALTESYNSPLHF.

This chain links TRBV19 with TRBJ1-1; perhaps TRBD1 as D (6 bases). CDR1 and CDR2 from the germline V gene are LNHDA and SQIVND (reference sequence). The CDR3 is 17 residues long. V lost 3 bases to trimming and J lost 4 bases, with 21 bases between them. CDR3: CASSMGAWAGAGTEAFF. The CDR3 DNA follows: TGTGCCAGTAGTATGGGGGCATGGGCTGGGGCTGGCACTGAAGCTTTCTTT. The whole variable domain, remainder taken from reference TRBV19 and TRBJ1-1, is DGGITQSPKYLFRKEGQNVTLSCEQNLNHDAMYWYRQDPGQGLRLIYYSQIVNDFQKGDIAEGYSVSREKKESFPLTVTSAQKNPTAFYLCASSMGAWAGAGTEAFFGQGTRLTVV.

The J gene is TRBJ2-7, the V gene TRBV5-4; possible D gene TRBD1, 6 bases. The V gene's germline CDR1 is SGHNT and CDR2 YYREEE (reference sequence). The CDR3 covers 14 residues. Trimming pared 5 bases from V and 0 bases from J, leaving 12 bases between. DNA for the CDR3: TGTGCCAGCAGGGACGGACAGCACTCCTACGAGCAGTACTTC. Protein sequence: CASRDGQHSYEQYF. Looking up the rest from reference TRBV5-4 and TRBJ2-7 gives the full variable domain: ETGVTQSPTHLIKTRGQQVTLRCSSQSGHNTVSWYQQALGQGPQFIFQYYREEENGRGNFPPRFSGLQFPNYSSELNVNALELDDSALYLCASRDGQHSYEQYFGPGTRLTVT.

V usage is TRBV4-3 and J usage is TRBJ2-7; unclear D gene. The V end was cut by 1 base, the J end by 0 bases, with 10 bases between. Germline lookup yields CDR1 LGHNA and CDR2 YSLEER. This CDR3 is 15 amino acids long. CDR3 loop: CASSQVYGASYEQYF. CDR3 nucleotide sequence: TGCGCCAGCAGCCAAGTTTACGGAGCCTCCTACGAGCAGTACTTC.

The chain is built from TRBV6-1 and TRBJ1-2; no reliable D call. CDR3 length: 16 amino acids. CDR1 MNHNS and CDR2 SASEGT come from the germline V gene. The V end was cut by 0 bases, the J end by 7 bases, with 18 bases between. CDR3 region: CASSEALGPLALGYTF. The CDR3, as DNA: TGTGCCAGCAGTGAAGCCCTCGGGCCCCTCGCCCTTGGCTACACCTTC.

The chain joins TRBV6-2 or TRBV6-3 to TRBJ2-7, with 15 bases that match TRBD2. V shed 5 bases and J 2 bases; nucleotides not matched to a gene: 10. The CDR3 contains 18 residues. CDR1 is MNHEY and CDR2 is SVGEGT in the germline V gene. The CDR3 reads CASSPGTSGRPSAYEQYF. The CDR3 bases are TGTGCCAGCAGTCCCGGGACTAGCGGGAGGCCGTCCGCCTACGAGCAGTACTTC.

The chain links TRBV7-9 to TRBJ2-7; D is uncertain. This CDR3 contains 13 residues. From germline, CDR1 is SEHNR and CDR2 FQNEAQ (reference sequence). V was trimmed by 5 bases and J by 0 bases, leaving 8 bases between them. The CDR3 loop reads CASSSQDSYEQYF. In DNA form, the CDR3 reads TGTGCCAGCAGCAGTCAGGACTCCTACGAGCAGTACTTC.

The rearrangement uses TRBV10-3 and TRBJ1-5; tentatively, D is TRBD1 (5 bases). The CDR3 has 12 residues. Germline V gene lookup returns CDR1 ENHRY and CDR2 SYGVKD. Trimming removed 7 bases at V and 5 bases at J, with 9 bases between. The DNA for the CDR3 is TGTGCCATCATGGGGGACGATCAGCCCCAGCATTTT. It codes for CAIMGDDQPQHF.

The chain has TRBV19 and TRBJ2-2, with D perhaps TRBD1 (6 bases). Germline V gene sequence: CDR1 LNHDA, CDR2 SQIVND (reference sequence). V was trimmed by 6 bases and J by 4 bases, leaving 15 bases between them. CDR3 length equals 15 residues. In DNA, the CDR3 is TGTGCCAGTAGAGGGCAGGGGCTATCCACCGGGGAGCTGTTTTTT. Translating gives CASRGQGLSTGELFF.

This clone was seen just once. V gene TRBV6-5 combines with J gene TRBJ1-1; D remains unclear. Germline CDR1 and CDR2: MNHEY and SVGAGI. The CDR3 is made up of 15 amino acids. With 7 bases removed from V and 1 base from J, the gap between germline ends came to 16 bases. CDR3 in amino acids: CASNFQSYGNTEAFF. The CDR3 DNA sequence: TGTGCCAGCAATTTCCAATCCTATGGGAACACTGAAGCTTTCTTT.

The chain uses TRBV6-5 and TRBJ1-3, with unresolved D. The germline V and J ends were trimmed by 6 bases and 0 bases, with 12 bases remaining between them. The CDR3 extends over 15 amino acids. CDR1 is MNHEY, CDR2 SVGAGI, per germline. CDR3 sequence: CASSLSHISGNTIYF. In DNA form, the CDR3 reads TGTGCCAGCAGCCTAAGCCACATCTCTGGAAACACCATATATTTT.

The chain links TRBV6-2 or TRBV6-3 to TRBJ2-5; D is perhaps TRBD2 (5 bases). This CDR3 region has 14 residues. V lost 6 bases and J lost 2, with 13 bases in between. Per germline, CDR1 MNHEY and CDR2 SVGEGT. The CDR3 protein is CASSPWSGQETQYF. The DNA of the CDR3 is TGTGCCAGCAGCCCATGGAGCGGACAAGAGACCCAGTACTTC.

This clone appeared a single time. The chain employs TRBV5-6 and TRBJ2-7; tentative D call: TRBD2 (5 bases). V lost 2 bases, J lost 5 bases, and 17 bases lay in between. CDR3 length equals 15 residues. Looked up from germline, CDR1 is SGHDT and CDR2 is YYEEEE. The CDR3 nucleotides read TGTGCCAGCAGCTTTCAATCTAGCCCCTACCACGAGCAGTACTTC. This encodes CASSFQSSPYHEQYF. Full variable domain (missing parts from reference TRBV5-6 and TRBJ2-7): DAGVTQSPTHLIKTRGQQVTLRCSPKSGHDTVSWYQQALGQGPQFIFQYYEEEERQRGNFPDRFSGHQFPNYSSELNVNALLLGDSALYLCASSFQSSPYHEQYFGPGTRLTVT.

This clone occurred once. V gene TRBV6-5 combines with J gene TRBJ2-5; D is unresolved. CDR3 length equals 14 residues. The V and J ends lost 5 bases and 3 bases respectively, with 13 bases between them. Germline-derived CDR1 and CDR2 are MNHEY and SVGAGI. Written as DNA, the CDR3 is TGTGCCAGCAGTCGACGGCGGAATGAAGAGACCCAGTACTTC. It codes for CASSRRRNEETQYF.

The V gene is TRBV27, the J gene TRBJ1-6; 8 bases match TRBD1. Per the germline V gene, CDR1 is MNHEY and CDR2 is SMNVEV (reference sequence). V was pared by 5 bases and J by 3 bases, with 3 bases of the junction left unmatched. CDR3 length: 15 residues. The CDR3: CASSRTGSYNSPLHF. CDR3 bases: TGTGCCAGCAGTAGGACAGGGAGCTATAATTCACCCCTCCACTTT.

This chain connects TRBV28 to TRBJ2-2; D gene unclear. CDR1 is MDHEN, CDR2 SYDVKM, per germline. Trimming stripped 4 bases from V and 5 bases from J, with 14 bases between. The CDR3 has 15 amino acids. CDR3 bases: TGTGCCAGCAGTTACGCCGGAGAAGGGACCGGGGAGCTGTTTTTT. This encodes CASSYAGEGTGELFF.

V usage is TRBV4-1 and J usage is TRBJ2-3, with 9 bases lining up with TRBD1. The CDR3 length is 16 residues. CDR1 MGHRA and CDR2 YSYEKL come from the germline V gene. With 4 bases clipped from V and 4 bases from J, the junction kept 9 bases outside the gene matches. The CDR3 DNA sequence: TGCGCCAGCAGCCGGTCCGGACAGGGGTTCGCAGATACGCAGTATTTT. Protein sequence: CASSRSGQGFADTQYF.

V and J are TRBV4-1 and TRBJ2-2; 7 bases fit TRBD1. There are 13 residues in the CDR3. Germline V CDR1 and CDR2: MGHRA, YSYEKL. After removal of 11 bases from V and 0 bases from J, the junction contained 3 bases not matched to a gene. The CDR3 bases are TGCGCCGGACAGGACGCGAACACCGGGGAGCTGTTTTTT. Translation gives CAGQDANTGELFF.